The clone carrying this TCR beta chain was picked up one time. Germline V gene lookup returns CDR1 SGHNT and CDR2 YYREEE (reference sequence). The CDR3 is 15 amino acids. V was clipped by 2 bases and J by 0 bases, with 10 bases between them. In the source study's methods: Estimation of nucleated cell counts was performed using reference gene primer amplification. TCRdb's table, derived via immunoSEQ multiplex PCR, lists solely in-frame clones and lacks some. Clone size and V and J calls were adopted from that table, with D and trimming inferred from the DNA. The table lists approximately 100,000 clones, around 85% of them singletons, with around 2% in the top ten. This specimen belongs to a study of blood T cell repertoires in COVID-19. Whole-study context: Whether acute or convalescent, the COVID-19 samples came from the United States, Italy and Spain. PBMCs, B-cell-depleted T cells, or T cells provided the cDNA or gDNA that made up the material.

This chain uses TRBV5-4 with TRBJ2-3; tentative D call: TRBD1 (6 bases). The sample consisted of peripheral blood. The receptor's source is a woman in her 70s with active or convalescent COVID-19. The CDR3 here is CASSFGQRSTDTQYF. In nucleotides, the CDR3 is TGTGCCAGCAGCTTCGGACAGAGAAGCACAGATACGCAGTATTTT.